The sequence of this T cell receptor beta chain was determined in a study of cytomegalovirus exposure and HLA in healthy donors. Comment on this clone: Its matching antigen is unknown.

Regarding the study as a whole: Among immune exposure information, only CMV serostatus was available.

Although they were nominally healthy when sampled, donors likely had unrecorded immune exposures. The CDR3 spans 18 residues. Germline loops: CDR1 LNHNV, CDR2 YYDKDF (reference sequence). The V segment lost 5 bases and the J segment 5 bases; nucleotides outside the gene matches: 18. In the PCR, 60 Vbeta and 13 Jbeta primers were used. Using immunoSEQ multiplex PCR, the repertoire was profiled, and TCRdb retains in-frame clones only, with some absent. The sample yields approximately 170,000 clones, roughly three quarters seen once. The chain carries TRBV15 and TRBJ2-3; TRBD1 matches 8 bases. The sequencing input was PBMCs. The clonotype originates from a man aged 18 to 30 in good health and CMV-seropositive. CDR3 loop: CATSEPGQGAFRGDTQYF. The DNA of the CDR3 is TGTGCCACCAGCGAGCCCGGGCAGGGGGCCTTCCGAGGAGATACGCAGTATTTT.